This T cell receptor beta chain was profiled in a study of tumor and adjacent non-tumor tissue in lung cancer. Overall study context: Histology: 12 adenocarcinoma, a couple of squamous cell carcinoma, 1 small cell lung cancer. On average, productive TCRbeta reads reached about 4.17 million per sample. Overall study findings and caveats: TCR diversity was significantly greater in tumor than normal lung tissue. Normal lung showed higher cumulative top 100 clone frequency than tumor.

Points on this clonotype: Its antigen is not known. The junction departs from germline at one end; a sequencing error may be responsible.

The CDR3 totals 14 residues. Germline CDR1 is DFQATT and CDR2 is SNEGSKA (reference sequence). The template was RNA from unsorted bulk tissue. Three rounds of nested PCR, following a modified ARM-PCR protocol, produced the TCRbeta library. TCRdb independently ran MiXCR on the multiplex PCR reads; one entry per CDR3 protein. The table shows some 120,000 distinct CDR3 sequences, with 60% to 70% occurring only once. The sample was lung tumor tissue. This TCR was sampled from a man aged 25 to 40 with non-small cell lung cancer. This chain connects TRBV20-1 to TRBJ2-3; 11 bases agree with TRBD2. This chain's CDR3 is CSAIASGRPDTQYF. CDR3 nucleotide sequence: TGCAGTGCCATCGCTAGCGGGAGGCCGGATACGCAGTATTTC.